This T cell receptor beta chain was sequenced during a study of response to subunit inactivated influenza vaccine. Between the trimmed V and J ends, which lost 5 bases and 1 base, there was a span of 17 bases. The CDR3 totals 17 residues. In regard to this clonotype: The antigen remains undetermined.

MiXCR was run by TCRdb on the RT-PCR reads, yielding one entry per CDR3 protein. The table shows 400,000 to 550,000 distinct CDR3 sequences, with about 25% occurring only once. General observations from the study: The authors offered the suggestion that each seasonal influenza vaccination recruits few new T cells.

This clonotype originated in a man aged 50 or older who received an inactivated influenza vaccine. This chain joins TRBV12-3 or TRBV12-4 and TRBJ2-2; a possible D gene is TRBD1 (6 bases). This material consisted of CD4+ T cells sorted from PBMCs, taken 5 days after vaccination. CDR3 sequence reads: CASSRRKGGWNTGELFF. In DNA form, the CDR3 reads TGTGCCAGCAGTAGGCGTAAAGGGGGATGGAACACCGGGGAGCTGTTTTTT.